A selection of T cell receptor beta chains follows, all from one sample in a study of Graves' ophthalmopathy and Graves' hyperthyroidism. MiXCR, run by TCRdb on the multiplex PCR reads, gives a single entry per CDR3 protein. Of about 600,000 distinct CDR3 sequences listed, 35% to 45% are singletons. The sequencing sample was made of peripheral blood or thyroid tissue (not recorded which). All receptors derive from an adult man with Graves' hyperthyroidism. Each CDR3 is given with its conserved first and last residue. The order of the fields is J gene, V gene, CDR3 protein.

>TRBJ2-3|TRBV2
CASSDLGLWGGVTDTQYF
>TRBJ2-5|TRBV27
CASSLLGEQETQYF
>TRBJ1-2|TRBV29-1
CSVARGMGYTF
>TRBJ1-5|TRBV2
CASSAQGNNQPQHF
>TRBJ1-4|TRBV20-1
CSASLGGANEKLFF
>TRBJ2-6|TRBV5-1
CASSYLAGPGANVLTF
>TRBJ2-7|TRBV28
CASSLSFYEQYF
>TRBJ1-1|TRBV12-3/TRBV12-4
CASSLPENTEASF
>TRBJ2-7|TRBV29-1
CSGSGSGDDSYEQYF
>TRBJ1-2|TRBV6-1
CASSENGYTF
>TRBJ1-2|TRBV12-3/TRBV12-4
CASSLGGGYYGYTF
>-|TRBV10-3
CAISPSNRGNEQFF
>TRBJ1-6|TRBV20-1
CSARDLSSYNSPLHF
>TRBJ2-6|TRBV2
CASSQQGPGANVLTF
>TRBJ1-1|TRBV12-3/TRBV12-4
CASSLIGQLNTEAFF
>TRBJ2-2|TRBV6-5
CASSKLGLAGSSGELFF
>TRBJ1-5|TRBV7-8
CASSPGSGNQPQHF
>TRBJ1-6|TRBV20-1
CSARSPIRGPLGLNSPLHF
>TRBJ1-5|TRBV7-2
CASAGKGGNQPQHF
>TRBJ2-7|TRBV29-1
CSVVGGTGNYEQYF
>TRBJ2-5|TRBV2
CASSSPGPKQETQYF
>TRBJ2-7|TRBV5-8
CASSSPTGTGLHEQYF
>TRBJ2-5|TRBV15
CATSRETSGMETQYF
>TRBJ1-2|TRBV7-2
CASSLVGGTGNYGYTF
>TRBJ2-3|TRBV29-1
CSVEVGGRTDTQYF
>TRBJ1-2|TRBV20-1
CSALYWESHGYTF
>TRBJ2-5|TRBV29-1
CSVKRGSGGSNETQYF
>TRBJ1-2|TRBV12-3/TRBV12-4
CASSHYRGGTF
>TRBJ1-5|TRBV28
CASIDTGNQPQHF
>TRBJ2-7|TRBV12-3/TRBV12-4
CASSETSVKSYEQYF
>TRBJ1-1|TRBV29-1
CSVVTSGIDTEAFF
>TRBJ1-2|TRBV24-1
CATRDSGQDPYGYTF
>TRBJ2-5|TRBV9
CASSVGPRMQETQYF
>TRBJ2-2|TRBV2
CASSKGPGELFF
>TRBJ2-5|TRBV20-1
CSARDSPLSGSNQETQYF